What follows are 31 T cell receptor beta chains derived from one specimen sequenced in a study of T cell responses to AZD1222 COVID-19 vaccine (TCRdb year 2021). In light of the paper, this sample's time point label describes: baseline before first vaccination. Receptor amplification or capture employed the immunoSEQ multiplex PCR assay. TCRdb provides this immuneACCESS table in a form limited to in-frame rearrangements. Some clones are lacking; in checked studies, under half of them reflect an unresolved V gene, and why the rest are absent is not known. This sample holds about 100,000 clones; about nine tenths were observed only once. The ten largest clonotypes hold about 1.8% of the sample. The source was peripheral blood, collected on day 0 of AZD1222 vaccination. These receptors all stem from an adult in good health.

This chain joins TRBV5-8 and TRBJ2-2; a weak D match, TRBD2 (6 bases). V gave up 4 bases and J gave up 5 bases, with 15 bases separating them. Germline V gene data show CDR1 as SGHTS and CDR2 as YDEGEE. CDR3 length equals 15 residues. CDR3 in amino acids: CASSILAFATGELFF. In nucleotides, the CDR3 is TGTGCCAGCAGCATCCTAGCGTTTGCAACCGGGGAGCTGTTTTTT.

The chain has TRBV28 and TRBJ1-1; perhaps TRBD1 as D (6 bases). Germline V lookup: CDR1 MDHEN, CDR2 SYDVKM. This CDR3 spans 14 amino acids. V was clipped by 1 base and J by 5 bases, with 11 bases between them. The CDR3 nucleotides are TGTGCCAGCAGTTTATCTGGGGGCGAGACTGAAGCTTTCTTT. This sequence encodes CASSLSGGETEAFF.

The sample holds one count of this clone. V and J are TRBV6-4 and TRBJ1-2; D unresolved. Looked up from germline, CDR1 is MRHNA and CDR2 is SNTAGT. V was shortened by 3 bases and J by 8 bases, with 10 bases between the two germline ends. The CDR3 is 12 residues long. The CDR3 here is CASSDSIGGYTF. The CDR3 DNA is TGTGCCAGCAGTGATTCCATAGGCGGCTACACCTTC.

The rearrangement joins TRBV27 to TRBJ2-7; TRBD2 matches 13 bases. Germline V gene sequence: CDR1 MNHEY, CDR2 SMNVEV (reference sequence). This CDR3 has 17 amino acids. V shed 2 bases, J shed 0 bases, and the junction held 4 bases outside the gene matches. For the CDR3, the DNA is TGTGCCAGCAGTTTAATGACTAGCGGGAGGATCTCCTACGAGCAGTACTTC. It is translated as CASSLMTSGRISYEQYF.

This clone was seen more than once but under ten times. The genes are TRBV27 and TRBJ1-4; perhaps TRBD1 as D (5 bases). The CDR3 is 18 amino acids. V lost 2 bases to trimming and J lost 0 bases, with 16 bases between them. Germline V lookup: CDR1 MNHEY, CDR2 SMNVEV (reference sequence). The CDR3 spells CASSLTRGDFATNEKLFF. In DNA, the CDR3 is TGTGCCAGCAGTTTAACGCGGGGGGACTTTGCAACTAATGAAAAACTGTTTTTT.

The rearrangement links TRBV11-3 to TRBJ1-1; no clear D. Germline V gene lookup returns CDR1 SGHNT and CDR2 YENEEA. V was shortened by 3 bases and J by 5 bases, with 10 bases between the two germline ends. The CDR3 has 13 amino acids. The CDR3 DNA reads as TGTGCCAGCAGCTTTGGTGAAAGGACTGAAGCTTTCTTT. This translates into CASSFGERTEAFF.

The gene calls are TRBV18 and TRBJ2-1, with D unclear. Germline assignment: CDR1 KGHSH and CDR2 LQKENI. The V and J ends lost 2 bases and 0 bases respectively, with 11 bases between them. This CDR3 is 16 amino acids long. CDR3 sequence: CASSPYPVNSYNEQFF. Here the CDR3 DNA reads TGTGCCAGCTCACCATACCCCGTAAACTCCTACAATGAGCAGTTCTTC.

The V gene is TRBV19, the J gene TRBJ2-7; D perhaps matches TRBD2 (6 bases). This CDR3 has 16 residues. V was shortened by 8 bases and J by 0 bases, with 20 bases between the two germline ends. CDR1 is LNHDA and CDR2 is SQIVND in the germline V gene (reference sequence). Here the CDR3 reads CASSNTRRGGSYEQYF. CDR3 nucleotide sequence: TGTGCCAGTTCCAATACGAGGCGGGGAGGCTCCTACGAGCAGTACTTC.

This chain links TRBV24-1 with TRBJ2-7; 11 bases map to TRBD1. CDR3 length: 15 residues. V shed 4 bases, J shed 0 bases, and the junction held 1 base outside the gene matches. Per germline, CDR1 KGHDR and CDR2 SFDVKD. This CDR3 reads CATSDGQGASYEQYF. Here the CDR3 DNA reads TGTGCCACCAGTGACGGACAGGGGGCCTCCTACGAGCAGTACTTC.

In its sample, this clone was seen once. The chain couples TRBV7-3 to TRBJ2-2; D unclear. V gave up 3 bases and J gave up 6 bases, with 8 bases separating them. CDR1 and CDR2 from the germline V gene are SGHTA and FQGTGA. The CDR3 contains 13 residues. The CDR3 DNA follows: TGTGCCAGCAGCTTCGTCCTTTCCGGGGAGCTGTTTTTT. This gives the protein CASSFVLSGELFF.

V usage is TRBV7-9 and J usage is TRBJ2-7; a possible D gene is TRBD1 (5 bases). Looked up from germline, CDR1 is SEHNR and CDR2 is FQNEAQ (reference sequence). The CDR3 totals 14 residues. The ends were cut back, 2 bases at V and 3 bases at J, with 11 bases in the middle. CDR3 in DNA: TGTGCCAGCAGCTTAAGGGGTCCCAACTACGAGCAGTACTTC. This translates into CASSLRGPNYEQYF. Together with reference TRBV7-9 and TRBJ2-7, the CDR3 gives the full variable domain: DTGVSQNPRHKITKRGQNVTFRCDPISEHNRLYWYRQTLGQGPEFLTYFQNEAQLEKSRLLSDRFSAERPKGSFSTLEIQRTEQGDSAMYLCASSLRGPNYEQYFGPGTRLTVT.

The CDR3 loop is CASSVDYGGLSGNTIYF. DNA for the CDR3: TGTGCCAGCAGCGTAGATTATGGAGGTCTCTCTGGAAACACCATATATTTT. The chain combines TRBV9 with TRBJ1-3; D unresolved. Germline values: CDR1 SGDLS, CDR2 YYNGEE. Trimming removed 0 bases at V and 0 bases at J, with 13 bases between. The CDR3 runs 17 residues.

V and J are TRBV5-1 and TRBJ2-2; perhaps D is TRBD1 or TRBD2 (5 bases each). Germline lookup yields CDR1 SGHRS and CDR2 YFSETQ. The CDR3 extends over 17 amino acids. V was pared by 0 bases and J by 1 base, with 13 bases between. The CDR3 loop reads CASSLVGDALNTGELFF. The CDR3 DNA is TGCGCCAGCAGCTTGGTGGGGGACGCCCTGAACACCGGGGAGCTGTTTTTT. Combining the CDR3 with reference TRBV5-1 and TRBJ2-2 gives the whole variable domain KAGVTQTPRYLIKTRGQQVTLSCSPISGHRSVSWYQQTPGQGLQFLFEYFSETQRNKGNFPGRFSGRQFSNSRSEMNVSTLELGDSALYLCASSLVGDALNTGELFFGEGSRLTVL.

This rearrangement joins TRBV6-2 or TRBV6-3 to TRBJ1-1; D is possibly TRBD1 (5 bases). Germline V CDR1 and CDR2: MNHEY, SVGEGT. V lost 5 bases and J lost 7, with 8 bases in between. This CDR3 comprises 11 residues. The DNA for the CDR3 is TGTGCCAGCAGTCACAGGCTTGAAGCTTTCTTT. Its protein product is CASSHRLEAFF.

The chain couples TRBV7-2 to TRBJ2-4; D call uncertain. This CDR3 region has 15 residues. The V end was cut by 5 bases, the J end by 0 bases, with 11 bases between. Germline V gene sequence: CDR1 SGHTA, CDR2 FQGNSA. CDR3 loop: CASSSSTVAKNIQYF. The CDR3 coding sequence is TGTGCCAGCAGCAGTAGCACAGTAGCCAAAAACATTCAGTACTTC.

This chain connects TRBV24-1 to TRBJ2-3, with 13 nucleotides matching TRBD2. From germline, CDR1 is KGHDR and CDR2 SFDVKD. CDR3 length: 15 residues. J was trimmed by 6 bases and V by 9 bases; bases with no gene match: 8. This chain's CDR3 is CATATGTSGADTQYF. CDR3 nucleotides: TGTGCCACCGCCACGGGGACTAGCGGGGCGGATACGCAGTATTTT.

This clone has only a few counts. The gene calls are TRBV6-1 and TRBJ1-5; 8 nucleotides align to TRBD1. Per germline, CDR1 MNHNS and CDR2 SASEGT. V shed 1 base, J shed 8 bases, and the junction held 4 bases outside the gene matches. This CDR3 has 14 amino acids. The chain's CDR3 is CASSEGQGSEPQHF. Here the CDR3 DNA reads TGTGCCAGCAGTGAAGGACAGGGGAGTGAGCCCCAGCATTTT.

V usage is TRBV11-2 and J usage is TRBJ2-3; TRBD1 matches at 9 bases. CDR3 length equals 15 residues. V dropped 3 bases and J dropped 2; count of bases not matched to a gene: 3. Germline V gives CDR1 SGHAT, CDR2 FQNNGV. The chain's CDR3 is CASSLGQGATDTQYF. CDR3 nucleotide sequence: TGTGCCAGCAGCTTGGGACAGGGCGCCACAGATACGCAGTATTTT.

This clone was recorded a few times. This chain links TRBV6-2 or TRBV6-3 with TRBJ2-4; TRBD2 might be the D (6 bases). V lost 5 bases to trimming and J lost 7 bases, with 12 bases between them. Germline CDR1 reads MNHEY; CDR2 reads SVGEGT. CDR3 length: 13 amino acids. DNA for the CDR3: TGTGCCAGCAGTCATGGCCGGGGGAACATTCAGTACTTC. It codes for CASSHGRGNIQYF.

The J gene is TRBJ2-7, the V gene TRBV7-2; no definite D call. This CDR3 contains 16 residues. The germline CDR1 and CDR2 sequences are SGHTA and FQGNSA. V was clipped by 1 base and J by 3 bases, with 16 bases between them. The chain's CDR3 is CASSLDSRGAIYEQYF. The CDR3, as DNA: TGTGCCAGCAGCTTAGATAGTCGCGGAGCTATCTACGAGCAGTACTTC.

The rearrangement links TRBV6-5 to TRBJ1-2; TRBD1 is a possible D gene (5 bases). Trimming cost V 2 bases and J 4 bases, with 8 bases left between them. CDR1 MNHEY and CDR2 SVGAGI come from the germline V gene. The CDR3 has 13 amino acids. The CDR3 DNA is TGTGCCAGCAGTTACGGGGGAACCTATGGCTACACCTTC. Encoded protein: CASSYGGTYGYTF.

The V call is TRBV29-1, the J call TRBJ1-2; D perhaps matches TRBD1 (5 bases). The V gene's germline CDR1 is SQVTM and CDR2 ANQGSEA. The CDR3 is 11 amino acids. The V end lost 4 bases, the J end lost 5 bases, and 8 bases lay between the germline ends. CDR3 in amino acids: CSVAEGYGYTF. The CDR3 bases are TGCAGCGTTGCTGAGGGGTATGGCTACACCTTC.

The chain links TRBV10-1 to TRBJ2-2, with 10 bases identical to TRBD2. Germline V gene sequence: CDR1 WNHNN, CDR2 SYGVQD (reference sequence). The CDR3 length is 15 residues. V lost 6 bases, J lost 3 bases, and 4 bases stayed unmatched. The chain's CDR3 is CASSTSGRDTGELFF. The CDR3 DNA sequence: TGCGCCAGCAGCACCAGCGGGAGGGACACCGGGGAGCTGTTTTTT.

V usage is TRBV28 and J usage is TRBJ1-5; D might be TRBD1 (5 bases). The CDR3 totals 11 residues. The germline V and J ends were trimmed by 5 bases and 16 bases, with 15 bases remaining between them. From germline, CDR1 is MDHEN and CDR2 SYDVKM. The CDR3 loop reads CASSPTRTQHF. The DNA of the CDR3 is TGTGCCAGCAGTCCGACTCGGACACAACATTTT.

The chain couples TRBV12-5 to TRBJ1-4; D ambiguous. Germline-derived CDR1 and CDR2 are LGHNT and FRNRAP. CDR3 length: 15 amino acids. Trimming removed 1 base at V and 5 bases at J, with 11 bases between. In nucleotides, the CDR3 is TGTGCTAGTGGTTTGGGTGCCGGGTCCAATGAAAAACTGTTTTTT. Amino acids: CASGLGAGSNEKLFF. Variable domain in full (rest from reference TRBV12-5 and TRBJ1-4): DARVTQTPRHKVTEMGQEVTMRCQPILGHNTVFWYRQTMMQGLELLAYFRNRAPLDDSGMPKDRFSAEMPDATLATLKIQPSEPRDSAVYFCASGLGAGSNEKLFFGSGTQLSVL.

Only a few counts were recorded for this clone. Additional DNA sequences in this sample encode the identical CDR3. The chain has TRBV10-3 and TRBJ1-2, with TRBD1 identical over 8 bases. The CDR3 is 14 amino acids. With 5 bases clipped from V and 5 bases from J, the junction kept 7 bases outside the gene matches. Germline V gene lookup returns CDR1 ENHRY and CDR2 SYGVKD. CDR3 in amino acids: CAISSGTGDYGYTF. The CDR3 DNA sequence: TGTGCCATCAGTAGTGGGACAGGAGATTATGGCTACACCTTC.

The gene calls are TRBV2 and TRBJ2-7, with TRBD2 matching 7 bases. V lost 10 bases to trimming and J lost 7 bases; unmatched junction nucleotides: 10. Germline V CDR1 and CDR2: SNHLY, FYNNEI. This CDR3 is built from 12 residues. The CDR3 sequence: CAMGGGREEQYF. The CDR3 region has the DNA TGTGCCATGGGCGGTGGGAGGGAAGAGCAGTACTTC.

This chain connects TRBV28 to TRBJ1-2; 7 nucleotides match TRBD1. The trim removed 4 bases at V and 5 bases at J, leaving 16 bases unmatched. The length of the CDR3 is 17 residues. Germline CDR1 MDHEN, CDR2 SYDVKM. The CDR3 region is CASSSLGTDNFLYGYTF. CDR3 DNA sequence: TGTGCCAGCAGTTCCCTCGGGACAGATAATTTTTTATATGGCTACACCTTC.

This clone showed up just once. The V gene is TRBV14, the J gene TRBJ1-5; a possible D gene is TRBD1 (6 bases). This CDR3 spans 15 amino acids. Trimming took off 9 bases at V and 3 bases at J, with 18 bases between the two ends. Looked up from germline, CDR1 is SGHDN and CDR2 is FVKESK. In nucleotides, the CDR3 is TGTGCCAGTTCCAAGGGGGGGGCGAACAATCAGCCCCAGCATTTT. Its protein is CASSKGGANNQPQHF.

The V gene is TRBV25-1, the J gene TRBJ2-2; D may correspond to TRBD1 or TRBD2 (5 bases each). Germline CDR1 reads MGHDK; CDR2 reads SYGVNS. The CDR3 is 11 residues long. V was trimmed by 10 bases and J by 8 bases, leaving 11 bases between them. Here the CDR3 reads CATRWGGELFF. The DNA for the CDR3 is TGTGCCACCCGGTGGGGGGGGGAGCTGTTTTTT.

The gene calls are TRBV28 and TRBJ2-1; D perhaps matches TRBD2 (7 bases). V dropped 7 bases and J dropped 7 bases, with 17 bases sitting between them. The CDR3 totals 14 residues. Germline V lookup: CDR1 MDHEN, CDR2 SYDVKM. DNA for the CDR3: TGTGCCAGCAACACGGGGGGCGCTTGGAATGAGCAGTTCTTC. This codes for CASNTGGAWNEQFF.